This T cell receptor beta chain was obtained from a study of OX40 agonist ivuxolimab in advanced cancers. Study context: Ivuxolimab, an agonist antibody against OX40 (CD134), was given to patients. The dose of intravenous ivuxolimab that patients received every 2 weeks ranged from 0.01 to 10 mg/kg. People who had prior anti-PD-1, anti-PD-L1 or anti-CTLA-4 therapy could take part, and less than 50% had some.

Germline V CDR1 and CDR2: SGHTA, FQGNSA. V gave up 2 bases and J gave up 4 bases; unmatched junction bases: 8. The CDR3 is made up of 16 amino acids. Study-wide results and caveats: Partly responding patients at 0.1-3.0 mg/kg showed some of the smallest clonal expansion.

The method was immunoSEQ multiplex PCR; TCRdb's version includes in-frame clones alone and lacks a portion of them. Of around 76,000 clones listed, roughly 78% were seen once; the top ten hold approximately 5%. With respect to this clone: No antigen is known for it.

This TCR was recovered from an adult with an advanced solid tumor such as melanoma, head and neck, liver or kidney cancer. Here the sequenced sample was CD4+ or CD8+ T cells sorted from blood, taken in a trial of the OX40 agonist ivuxolimab. J is TRBJ2-5 and V is TRBV7-2; TRBD1 matches 9 bases. The CDR3 region is CASSLLAPGQGETQYF. CDR3 bases: TGTGCCAGCAGCTTATTGGCCCCGGGACAGGGAGAGACCCAGTACTTC.